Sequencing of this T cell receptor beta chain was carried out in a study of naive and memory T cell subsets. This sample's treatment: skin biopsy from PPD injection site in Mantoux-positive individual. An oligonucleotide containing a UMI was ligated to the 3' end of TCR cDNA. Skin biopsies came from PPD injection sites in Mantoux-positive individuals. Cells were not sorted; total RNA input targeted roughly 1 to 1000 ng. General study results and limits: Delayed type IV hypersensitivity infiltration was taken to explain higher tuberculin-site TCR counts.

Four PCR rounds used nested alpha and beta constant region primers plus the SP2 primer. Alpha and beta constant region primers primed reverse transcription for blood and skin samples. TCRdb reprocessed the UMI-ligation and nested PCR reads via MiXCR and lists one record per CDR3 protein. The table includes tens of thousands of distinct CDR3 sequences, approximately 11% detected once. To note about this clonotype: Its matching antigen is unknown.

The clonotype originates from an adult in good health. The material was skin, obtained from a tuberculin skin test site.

In DNA form, the CDR3 reads TGTGCCAGCAGTTTGTCAGGGGGCCATCTGGCTGAAGCTTTCTTT. This sequence encodes CASSLSGGHLAEAFF. The rearrangement joins TRBV12-3 or TRBV12-4 to TRBJ1-1, with 8 bases matching TRBD1. The V gene end was trimmed by 3 bases and the J gene end by 6 bases; junction bases not matched to a gene: 9. This CDR3 is 15 amino acids long.